Detailed here is one TCR beta chain. Its antigen has not been determined. Base quality data are lacking; no much larger clone is found one base away. V is cut by 3 bases and J by 6 bases, and the space between the germline ends is 11 bases. The CDR3 sequence holds 13 residues, the cysteine and phenylalanine included. Kept here is only the CDR3 DNA, which spans 39 bases and is read in frame from base 1. Participants in the prospective study were aged about 18 to 100 years, lived in 20 to 25 United States geographic areas, and enrolled through a virtual design. In the prospective study, cohorts were assigned on the basis of participant-reported clinical history obtained from a screening survey and a study questionnaire. For ImmuneRACE Cohort 3, a participant was defined as recovered based on two consecutive negative NP/OP PCR tests, clearance by a healthcare professional, or resolution of symptoms. Each participant in the prospective study had whole blood, serum and a nasopharyngeal or oropharyngeal swab collected by mobile phlebotomists. Additional blood draws and questionnaires over an approximately two-month period could optionally be provided by prospective study participants. Before DNA extraction, prospective study blood samples were shipped either frozen or at room temperature.

The immunoSEQ Assay, a bias-controlled multiplex PCR, was used to amplify TCRbeta CDR3 regions from genomic DNA. As for the authors' bioinformatics: Nucleated cell counts per sample were estimated from amplification of reference gene primers within the assay. Sequence reads were collapsed and filtered to measure the absolute abundance of every unique TCRbeta CDR3 rearrangement. Productive Simpson clonality was computed per sample as the square root of Simpson's diversity index over productive rearrangements. TCRdb holds this immuneACCESS table with in-frame rearrangements only. Some clones are missing; in checked studies, unresolved V genes explain under half, and the rest has no known cause. V, J and clone size derive from that table, while D and trimming were established from the DNA sequence. This sample comprises some 370,000 clones, 80% to 85% of them detected only once. The ten largest clones represent about 5% of the sample.

These data come from a study of blood T cell repertoires in COVID-19 (dated by TCRdb to about 2020). Looking at the study overall: The collaborator samples originated in the United States, Italy and Spain and spanned the acute and convalescent phases of COVID-19. The material from the prospective study consisted of cDNA or gDNA derived from T cells, B-cell-depleted T cells, or PBMCs. Deeply sampled blood TCRbeta repertoires from subjects exposed to, actively infected with, or recovered from COVID-19 were included in the dataset. The repertoires were released in a freely available public database intended as a resource for research on the immune response to SARS-CoV-2. Samples came from the ongoing ImmuneRACE study (first 160 participants) plus 1,254 subjects from 6 global collaborators. Sample metadata almost always included a de-identified subject ID, COVID-19 status, age in years and sex. Where HLA class I and class II types were available, the types were taken from metadata supplied by the sample provider, not from assay-based typing.

General study outcomes and caveats: The amount of clinical and demographic metadata varied by source and participant and was provided uncurated.

Sequences were obtained from PBMCs or T cells enriched from blood (not recorded which). The receptor comes from a woman in her forties or fifties who had recovered from COVID-19. Recombination connected TRBV12-3 or TRBV12-4 to TRBJ1-1; a confident D gene designation cannot be given. The nucleotides are TGTGCCAGCAGTTTTCGGGGTTGGGCTGAAGCTTTCTTT. Protein translation: CASSFRGWAEAFF.